This T cell receptor beta chain was sequenced for a study of blood T cell repertoires in COVID-19. Study-level information: Whether acute or convalescent, the COVID-19 samples came from the United States, Italy and Spain. T cells, B-cell-depleted T cells, or PBMCs provided the cDNA or gDNA that served as material.

There are 14 residues in the CDR3. J lost 5 bases, V lost 5 bases, and 6 bases had no gene match. Germline values: CDR1 MNHEY, CDR2 SMNVEV (reference sequence). Original handling: Nucleated cell counts were estimated from reference gene primer amplification. Assay: immunoSEQ multiplex PCR; the TCRdb copy retains only in-frame clones and omits some. D and trimming come from the DNA, and the V and J calls and clone size come from that table. This repertoire shows approximately 85,000 clones, roughly 90% found once; its top ten account for roughly 2.3%. Specimen: peripheral blood. This TCR derives from a man in his fifties or sixties with acute or convalescent COVID-19. The chain couples TRBV27 to TRBJ2-1; 7 bases match TRBD2. CDR3 protein: CASSPSGFDNEQFF. The CDR3 nucleotides are TGTGCCAGCAGTCCTAGCGGATTCGACAATGAGCAGTTCTTC.